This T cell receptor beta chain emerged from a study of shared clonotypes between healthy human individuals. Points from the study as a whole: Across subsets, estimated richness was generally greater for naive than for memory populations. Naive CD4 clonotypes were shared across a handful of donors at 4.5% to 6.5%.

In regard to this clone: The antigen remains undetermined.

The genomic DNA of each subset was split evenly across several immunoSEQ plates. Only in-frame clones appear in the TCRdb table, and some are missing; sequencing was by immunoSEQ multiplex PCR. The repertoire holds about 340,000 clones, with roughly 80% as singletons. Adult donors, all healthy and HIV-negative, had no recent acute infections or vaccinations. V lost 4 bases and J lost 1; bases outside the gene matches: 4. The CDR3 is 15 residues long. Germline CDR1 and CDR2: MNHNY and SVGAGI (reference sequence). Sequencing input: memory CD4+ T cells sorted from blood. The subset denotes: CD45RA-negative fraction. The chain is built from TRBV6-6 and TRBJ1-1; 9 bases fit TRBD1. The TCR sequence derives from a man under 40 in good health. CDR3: CASSSPDRGNTEAFF. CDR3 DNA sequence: TGTGCCAGCAGTTCCCCGGACAGGGGGAACACTGAAGCTTTCTTT.